This entry is about one T cell receptor (beta chain). The antigen remains unidentified. The data were taken from a study of OX40 agonist ivuxolimab in advanced cancers. Study as a whole: While on treatment, patients had intravenous ivuxolimab at 0.01 to 10 mg/kg every 2 weeks. Dose-escalation patients' cancers were hepatocellular carcinoma, melanoma, renal cell or head and neck cancer. Regarding the study as a whole: No antigen was identified for the clonally expanded peripheral T cells. At doses 0.1 to 3.0 mg/kg, CD4+ and CD8+ clones expanded.

Measured with immunoSEQ multiplex PCR; TCRdb has only the in-frame clones, and not every one. The repertoire holds approximately 73,000 clones, with approximately 90% as singletons. CDR1 is SGDLS, CDR2 YYNGEE, per germline. V was pared by 3 bases and J by 0 bases, with 2 bases of the junction left unmatched. The CDR3 consists of 16 residues. The chain carries TRBV9 and TRBJ2-3, with TRBD2 identical over 12 bases. Sequenced material: CD4+ or CD8+ T cells sorted from blood, taken in a trial of the OX40 agonist ivuxolimab. The clonotype was recovered from an adult with an advanced solid tumor such as melanoma, head and neck, liver or kidney cancer. As DNA, the CDR3 is TGTGCCAGCAGCGCCGGGACTAGCGGGAGCACAGATACGCAGTATTTT. This gives the protein CASSAGTSGSTDTQYF.